This T cell receptor beta chain emerged from a study of T cell responses to AZD1222 COVID-19 vaccine. Study-wide results and limits: Recipients of two AZD1222 doses showed rising Spike-specific TCR breadth and depth. Repertoire collection took place solely once the T cell response had peaked. The number of AZD1222 recipients seropositive at baseline was only 6 or 7. Among the donors, most were white British and more were female, and clonal diversity was possibly underestimated.

CDR3 length: 13 amino acids. Germline assignment: CDR1 LNHDA and CDR2 SQIVND (reference sequence). The V gene lost 9 bases and the J gene lost 4 bases, with 15 bases spanning the gap. The assay was immunoSEQ multiplex PCR, and TCRdb's table has in-frame clones only and misses some. Altogether approximately 100,000 clones are present, about 88% being singletons, with the ten largest covering approximately 17%. As for this clone: The antigen is unknown.

The specimen comprised peripheral blood, sampled on day 0 of AZD1222 vaccination. This TCR came from an adult in good health. The genes are TRBV19 and TRBJ1-1; TRBD1 might be the D (6 bases). The chain's CDR3 is CARHREGCTEAFF. DNA of the CDR3: TGTGCCAGGCACAGGGAGGGGTGCACTGAAGCTTTCTTT.